Many counts were recorded for the clone carrying this TCR beta chain. The antigen is unknown. Quantitative barcoded 5'-RACE was used to prepare TCR beta libraries. TCRdb processed the 5' RACE reads anew with MiXCR; each CDR3 protein has one entry. The table shows approximately 90,000 distinct CDR3 sequences, with about 8.3% occurring only once. This sample was included in a study of CD8 T cells in ankylosing spondylitis. Study-wide points: The study looked at matched synovial fluid samples from ankylosing spondylitis patients. Disease-linked clones were reported to be significantly enriched there. A number of the motif variants had already been described in reactive arthritis synovial fluid and blood. Disease-linked clones displayed a CD8+ phenotype and appeared relatively rarely in peripheral blood.

The length of the CDR3 is 15 residues. Per germline, CDR1 LGHNA and CDR2 YNFKEQ. V was pared by 0 bases and J by 6 bases, with 4 bases of the junction left unmatched. The sequence was collected from a male donor with ankylosing spondylitis or in good health (not recorded which). The genes are TRBV4-2 and TRBJ2-1, with 8 bases fitting TRBD1. The sequenced sample was blood, either unsorted or a sorted T cell fraction (not recorded which). The CDR3 is CASSQEQGVSNEQFF. CDR3 nucleotides: TGTGCCAGCAGCCAAGAACAGGGGGTGAGCAATGAGCAGTTCTTC.